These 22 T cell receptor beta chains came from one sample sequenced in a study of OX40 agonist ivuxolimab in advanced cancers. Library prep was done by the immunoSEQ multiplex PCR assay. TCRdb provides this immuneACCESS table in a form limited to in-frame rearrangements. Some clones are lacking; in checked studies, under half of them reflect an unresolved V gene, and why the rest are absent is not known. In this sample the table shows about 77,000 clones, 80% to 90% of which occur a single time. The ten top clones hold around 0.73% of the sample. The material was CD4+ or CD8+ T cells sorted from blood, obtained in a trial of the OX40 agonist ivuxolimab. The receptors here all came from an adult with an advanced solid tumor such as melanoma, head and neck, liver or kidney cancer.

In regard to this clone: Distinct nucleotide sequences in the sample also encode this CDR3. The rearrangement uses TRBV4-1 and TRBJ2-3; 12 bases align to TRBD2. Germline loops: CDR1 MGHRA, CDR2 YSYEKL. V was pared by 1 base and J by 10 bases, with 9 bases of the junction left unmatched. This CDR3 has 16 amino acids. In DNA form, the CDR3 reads TGCGCCAGCAGCCAAGGGACTAGCGGGATTCTACGAGCGCAGTATTTT. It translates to CASSQGTSGILRAQYF.

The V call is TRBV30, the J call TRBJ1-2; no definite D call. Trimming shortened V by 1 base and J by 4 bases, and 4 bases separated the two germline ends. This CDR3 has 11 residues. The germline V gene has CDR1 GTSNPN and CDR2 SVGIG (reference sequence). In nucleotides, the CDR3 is TGTGCCTGGAGTGGTGGCTATGGCTACACCTTC. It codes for CAWSGGYGYTF.

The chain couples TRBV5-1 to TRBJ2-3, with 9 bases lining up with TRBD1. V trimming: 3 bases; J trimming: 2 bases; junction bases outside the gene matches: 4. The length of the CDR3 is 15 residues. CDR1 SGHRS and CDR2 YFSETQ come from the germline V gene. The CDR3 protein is CASSWTGAYTDTQYF. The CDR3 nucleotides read TGCGCCAGCAGCTGGACAGGGGCGTACACAGATACGCAGTATTTT.

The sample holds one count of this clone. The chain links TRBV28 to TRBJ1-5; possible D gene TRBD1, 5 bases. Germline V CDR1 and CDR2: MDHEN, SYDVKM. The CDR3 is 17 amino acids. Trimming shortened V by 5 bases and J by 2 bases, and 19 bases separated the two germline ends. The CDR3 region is CASSLIPGPVGNQPQHF. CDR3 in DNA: TGTGCCAGCAGTCTCATACCAGGGCCAGTGGGCAATCAGCCCCAGCATTTT.

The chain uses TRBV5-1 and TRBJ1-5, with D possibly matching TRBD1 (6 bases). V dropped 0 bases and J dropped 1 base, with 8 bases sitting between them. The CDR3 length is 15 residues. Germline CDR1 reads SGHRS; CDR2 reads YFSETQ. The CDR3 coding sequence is TGCGCCAGCAGCTTGGAAGGGGGAAGCAATCAGCCCCAGCATTTT. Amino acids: CASSLEGGSNQPQHF.

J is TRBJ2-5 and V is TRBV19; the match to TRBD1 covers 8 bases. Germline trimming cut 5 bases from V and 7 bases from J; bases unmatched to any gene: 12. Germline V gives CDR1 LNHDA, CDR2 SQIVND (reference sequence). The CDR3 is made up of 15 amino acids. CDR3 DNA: TGTGCCAGTAGTTGGGGACCGGGACAGGCGGGGACCCAGTACTTC. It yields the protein CASSWGPGQAGTQYF.

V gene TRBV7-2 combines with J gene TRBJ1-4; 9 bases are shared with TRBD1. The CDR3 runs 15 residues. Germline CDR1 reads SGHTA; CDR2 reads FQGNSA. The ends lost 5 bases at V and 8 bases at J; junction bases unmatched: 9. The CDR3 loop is CASSPNRGQWEKLFF. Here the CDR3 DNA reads TGTGCCAGCAGCCCAAACAGGGGGCAATGGGAAAAACTGTTTTTT.

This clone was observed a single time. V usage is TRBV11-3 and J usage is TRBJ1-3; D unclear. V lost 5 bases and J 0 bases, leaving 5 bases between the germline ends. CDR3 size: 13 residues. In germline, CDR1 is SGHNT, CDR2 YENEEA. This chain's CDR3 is CASSEGSGNTIYF. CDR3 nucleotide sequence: TGTGCCAGCAGCGAGGGCTCTGGAAACACCATATATTTT.

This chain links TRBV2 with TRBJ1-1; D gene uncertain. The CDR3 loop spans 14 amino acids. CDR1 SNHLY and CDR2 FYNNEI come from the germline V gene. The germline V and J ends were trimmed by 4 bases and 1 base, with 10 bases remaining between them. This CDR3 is CASSGRARNTEAFF. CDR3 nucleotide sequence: TGTGCCAGCAGTGGGAGAGCGAGGAACACTGAAGCTTTCTTT.

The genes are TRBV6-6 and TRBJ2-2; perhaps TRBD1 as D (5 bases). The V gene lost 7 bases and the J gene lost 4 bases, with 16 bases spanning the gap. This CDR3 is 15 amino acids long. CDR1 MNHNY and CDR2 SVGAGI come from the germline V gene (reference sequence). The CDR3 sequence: CASTQGQGVTGELFF. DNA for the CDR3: TGTGCCAGCACCCAAGGGCAGGGCGTCACCGGGGAGCTGTTTTTT.

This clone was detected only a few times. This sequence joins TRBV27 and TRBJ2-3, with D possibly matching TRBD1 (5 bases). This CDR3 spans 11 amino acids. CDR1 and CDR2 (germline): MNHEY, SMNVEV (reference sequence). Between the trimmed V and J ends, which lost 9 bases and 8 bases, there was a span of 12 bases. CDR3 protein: CASKGMGTQYF. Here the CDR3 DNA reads TGTGCCAGTAAGGGGATGGGTACGCAGTATTTT.

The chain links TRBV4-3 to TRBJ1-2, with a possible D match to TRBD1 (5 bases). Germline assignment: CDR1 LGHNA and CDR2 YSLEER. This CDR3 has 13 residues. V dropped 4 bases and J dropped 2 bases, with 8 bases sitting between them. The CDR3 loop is CASSRRGNYGYTF. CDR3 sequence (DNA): TGCGCCAGCAGCCGAAGGGGAAACTATGGCTACACCTTC.

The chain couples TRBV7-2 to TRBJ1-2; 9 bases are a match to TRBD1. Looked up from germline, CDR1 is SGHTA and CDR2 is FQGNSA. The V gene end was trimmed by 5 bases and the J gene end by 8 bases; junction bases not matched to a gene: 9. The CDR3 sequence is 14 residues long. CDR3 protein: CASSGRTGEVGYTF. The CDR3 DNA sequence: TGTGCCAGCAGCGGTCGGACAGGGGAGGTGGGCTACACCTTC.

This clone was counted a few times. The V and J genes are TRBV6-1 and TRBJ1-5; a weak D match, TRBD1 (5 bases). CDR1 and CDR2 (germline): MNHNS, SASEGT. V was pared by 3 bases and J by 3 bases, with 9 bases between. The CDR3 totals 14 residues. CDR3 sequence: CASSERTNNQPQHF. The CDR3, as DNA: TGTGCCAGCAGTGAGAGGACAAACAATCAGCCCCAGCATTTT.

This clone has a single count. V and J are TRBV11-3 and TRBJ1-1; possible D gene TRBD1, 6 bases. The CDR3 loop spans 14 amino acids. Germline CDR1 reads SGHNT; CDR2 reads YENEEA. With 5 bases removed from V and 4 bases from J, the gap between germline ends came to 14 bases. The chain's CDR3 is CASSRNTGTTEAFF. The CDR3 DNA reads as TGTGCCAGCAGCAGAAATACAGGGACCACTGAAGCTTTCTTT.

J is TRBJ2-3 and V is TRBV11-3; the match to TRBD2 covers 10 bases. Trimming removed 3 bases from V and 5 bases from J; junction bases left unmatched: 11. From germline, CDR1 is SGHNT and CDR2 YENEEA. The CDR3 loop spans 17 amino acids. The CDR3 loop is CASSFVTRTSGIDTQYF. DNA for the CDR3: TGTGCCAGCAGCTTTGTAACAAGGACTAGCGGTATAGATACGCAGTATTTT.

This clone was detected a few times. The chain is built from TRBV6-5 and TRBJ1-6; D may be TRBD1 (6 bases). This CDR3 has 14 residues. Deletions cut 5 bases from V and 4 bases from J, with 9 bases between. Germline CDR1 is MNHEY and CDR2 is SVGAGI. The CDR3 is CASSRQEYNSPLHF. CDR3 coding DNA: TGTGCCAGCAGTCGACAGGAGTATAATTCACCCCTCCACTTT.

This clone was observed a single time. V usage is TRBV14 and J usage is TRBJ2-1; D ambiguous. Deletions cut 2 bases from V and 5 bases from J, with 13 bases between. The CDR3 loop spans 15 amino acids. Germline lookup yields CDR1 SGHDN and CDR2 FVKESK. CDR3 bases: TGTGCCAGCAGCCAACAAGAACTGCCCCACAATGAGCAGTTCTTC. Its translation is CASSQQELPHNEQFF. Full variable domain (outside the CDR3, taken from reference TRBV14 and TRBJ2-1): EAGVTQFPSHSVIEKGQTVTLRCDPISGHDNLYWYRRVMGKEIKFLLHFVKESKQDESGMPNNRFLAERTGGTYSTLKVQPAELEDSGVYFCASSQQELPHNEQFFGPGTRLTVL.

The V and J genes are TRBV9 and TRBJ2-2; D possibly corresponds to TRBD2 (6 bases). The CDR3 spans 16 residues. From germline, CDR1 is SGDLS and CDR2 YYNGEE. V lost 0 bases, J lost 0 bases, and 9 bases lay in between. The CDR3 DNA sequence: TGTGCCAGCAGCGTAGGGTCGGGAGCGAACACCGGGGAGCTGTTTTTT. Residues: CASSVGSGANTGELFF.

CDR3 nucleotides: TGTGCCTGGAGCCGTGGGTCCGGGGGTCGGACCGGGGAGCTGTTTTTT. It specifies CAWSRGSGGRTGELFF. V usage is TRBV30 and J usage is TRBJ2-2; weak D call: TRBD2 (6 bases). Germline V gene data show CDR1 as GTSNPN and CDR2 as SVGIG (reference sequence). CDR3 length: 16 amino acids. Between the trimmed V and J ends, which lost 3 bases and 5 bases, there was a span of 19 bases.

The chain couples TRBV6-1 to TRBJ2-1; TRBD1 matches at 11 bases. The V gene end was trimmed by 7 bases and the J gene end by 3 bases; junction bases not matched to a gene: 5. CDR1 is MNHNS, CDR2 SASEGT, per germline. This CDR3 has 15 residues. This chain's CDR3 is CASTPGQGVYNEQFF. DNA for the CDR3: TGTGCCAGCACCCCGGGACAGGGGGTCTACAATGAGCAGTTCTTC.

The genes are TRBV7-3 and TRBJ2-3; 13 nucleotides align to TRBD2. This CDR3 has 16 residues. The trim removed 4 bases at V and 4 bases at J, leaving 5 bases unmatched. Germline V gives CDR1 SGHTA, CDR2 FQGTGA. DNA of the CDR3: TGTGCCAGCAGCTCAGGACTAGCGGGAGTATCAGATACGCAGTATTTT. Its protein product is CASSSGLAGVSDTQYF.